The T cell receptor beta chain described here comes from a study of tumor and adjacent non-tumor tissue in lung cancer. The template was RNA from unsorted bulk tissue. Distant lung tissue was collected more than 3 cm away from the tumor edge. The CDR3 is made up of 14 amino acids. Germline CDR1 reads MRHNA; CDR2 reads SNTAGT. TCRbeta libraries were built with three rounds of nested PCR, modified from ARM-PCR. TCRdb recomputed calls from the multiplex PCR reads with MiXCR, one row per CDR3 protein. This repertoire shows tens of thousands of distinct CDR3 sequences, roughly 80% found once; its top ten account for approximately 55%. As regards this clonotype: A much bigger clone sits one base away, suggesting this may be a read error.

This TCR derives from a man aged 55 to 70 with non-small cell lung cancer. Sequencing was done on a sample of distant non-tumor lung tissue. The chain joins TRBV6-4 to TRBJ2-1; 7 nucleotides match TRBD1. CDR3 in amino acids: CANSDGPGGNEQFF. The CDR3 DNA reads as TGTGCCAACAGTGACGGCCCAGGGGGCAATGAGCAGTTCTTC.